This record looks at one TCR beta chain sequence and its context. Which antigen it targets is not known. No base quality values were provided; no much bigger clone lies one nucleotide off. The cohort consisted of approximately 670 healthy bone marrow donors. All cohort members were sampled while nominally healthy, although unrecorded immune exposures were likely present. The donor tested CMV seronegative, placing the donor among the 350 to 400 seronegative members of the cohort. Each donor provided a peripheral blood sample, and peripheral blood mononuclear cells were used for TCR beta sequencing. The Qiagen DNeasy Blood Extraction Kit was used to extract genomic DNA from the blood cell samples. The data belong to a study of cytomegalovirus exposure and HLA in healthy donors (TCRdb year 2017). Regarding the research as a whole: In an earlier analysis of several hundred of the donors, 276 Gb of sequence data and some 100 million unique TCR beta sequences from approximately 180 million T cells were reported. Donor age, sex, ethnicity and CMV serostatus were compiled together with the repertoire data. Rather than drawing on any new phenotypic data, the later analysis identified candidate immune exposures from TCR beta sequences and the way those sequences occurred across donors. Besides the first cohort of more than 650 subjects, a separate validation cohort made up of 120 different subjects was used. Class I and class II HLA loci were covered by the typing at four-digit resolution. A few DR-DQ haplotypes were treated as single units for association and clustering because of strong linkage in the cohort. Every discovery cohort repertoire had been produced on one sequencing platform. Using immunosequencing, the study profiled T cell repertoires from 500 to 800 subjects and related those repertoires to cytomegalovirus serostatus. To predict cytomegalovirus infection status, the study combined high-throughput TCR immunosequencing, statistical association of individual TCRs with disease status, and machine learning. Around 320 gigabases of sequencing data and tens of millions of unique TCR sequences were included in an early release covering several hundred HLA-typed donors. The number of typed donors differed by locus: about 620-640 for A, B, C, DRB1 and DQB1; approximately 540 for DQA1; some 590 for DPA1; and roughly 490 for DPB1. Among roughly 400 genotyped donors of the cohort, an average of approximately 250,000 unique TCR beta nucleotide sequences were sequenced per donor, roughly 20% of them non-productive. Among the 398 genotyped donors, around 79% belonged to the genetic ancestry cluster associated with self-reported Caucasian donors. To study patterns of TCR occurrence, a later analysis re-analyzed previously published TCR beta repertoires from 550 to 800 donors and added high-resolution HLA genotyping. A later genetic analysis used genome-wide SNP genotypes for about 55% of the 666 donors, treating that subset as a discovery cohort. An earlier analysis of several hundred of the donors used high-throughput TCR beta sequencing to judge whether each TCR beta V gene segment behaved as functional or pseudogenic. The study aimed to test whether signatures of past pathogen exposure could be identified by cataloging public T cell receptors. General study outcomes and caveats: The sequencing pipeline was judged likely to have produced a cluster of highly shared sequence variants as a technical artifact. An association between a missense DCLRE1C variant and V-gene and J-gene trimming of TCR beta chains was found in a later genetic analysis and replicated in an independent cohort. Several of the top co-occurrence clusters appeared to be linked to parvovirus B19, influenza, CMV and Epstein-Barr virus, according to a later analysis. A later analysis found that TCR association rates varied across HLA loci, with DRB1 alleles showing the most associated TCRs and HLA-C alleles the fewest. Compared with equally common non-associated chains, HLA-associated TCR beta chains in a later analysis were more clonally expanded and had lower generation probabilities. In vitro tests confirmed that a few of the cytomegalovirus-associated TCR beta chains recognize cytomegalovirus antigens. According to the authors, the approach could potentially be generalized to other disease states and immunological phenotypes. While some public TCRs were present in many individuals, most TCR sequences turned up only very rarely across donors. This cohort had only TCR beta chains sequenced, and the lack of alpha or paired-chain data limited which features could be detected. Specific HLA alleles were associated with 15,000 to 20,000 TCR beta sequences at a false discovery rate of 0.05 in a later analysis. The 87-base-pair reads could not distinguish some IMGT-functional V segments, including TRBV6-2 and TRBV6-3, so those segments were excluded. In both the original and validation cohorts, the classifier was reported to diagnose cytomegalovirus status with high specificity and sensitivity. Broadly in line with IMGT annotations, most TCR beta V segments showed up in productive rearrangements about 87% or about 30% of the time in an earlier analysis of 450 to 600 of the donors. For the cohort, immune exposure information was limited to CMV serostatus. Most CMV-associated TCR beta chains appeared to be HLA-restricted in a later analysis, and the HLA associations seemed to be driven largely by CMV exposure. Because counts were too low, about 15 rarely observed V segments, including chromosome 9 orphons, were left out of the earlier analysis of over 550 of the donors. A further reported finding was that TCR beta sequences accurately predicted the HLA-A and HLA-B alleles for most subjects in the first cohort. Presence/absence analyses assumed roughly uniform sequencing depth across donors, an assumption that may not hold. Assigning TCR associations to individual alleles was difficult when HLA alleles, especially DR and DQ, strongly co-occurred. A later genetic analysis reported fewer N-insertions in productive TCRs among donors in an Asian-associated ancestry cluster than the roughly 720-donor mean. The study gave a list of under 200 TCR beta chains associated with cytomegalovirus. Because HLA typing was missing for some donors at each locus, association tests included only the typed subset. Correlated functional status among segregating V segments might be attributable to linkage disequilibrium, but an unknown experimental factor could not be ruled out.

Library generation was performed with the immunoSEQ multiplex PCR assay. The multiplex PCR relied on a mix of 60 forward primers for TCR Vbeta segments and 13 reverse primers for TCR Jbeta segments. Amplification of the CDR3 region of rearranged TCR beta genes was performed with a multiplex PCR assay on genomic DNA. Amplified TCR beta libraries were sequenced as 87-base-pair reads on the Illumina HiSeq System. Turning to the authors' computational methods: A later analysis tallied 70 million to 100 million unique TCR beta chains across the approximately 670 repertoires, and approximately 9.9 million of those chains were shared by two or more donors. A nearest-neighbor algorithm error-corrected the raw reads and collapsed the reads into unique sequences, merging closely related sequences to remove PCR and sequencing errors. To assign V, D and J gene segments, CDR3 sequences were aligned to IMGT reference sequences. For a sequence to be retained, at least a six-nucleotide match to both a V gene segment and a J gene segment was required. A rearrangement was called productive if the CDR3 had no stop codons and remained in frame with V and J, and every other rearrangement was called non-productive. Following IMGT convention, CDR3 was defined as the stretch from the second conserved V-encoded cysteine to the conserved J-encoded phenylalanine. In an earlier analysis of just under 600 of the donors, sequences lacking an unambiguous match to a single V gene segment were excluded. An earlier analysis of about 600 of the donors called V segments functional above 56.7% productive rearrangements and segregating when the between-donor standard deviation exceeded 5%. A statistical classification framework was built for diagnosing cytomegalovirus status from the catalog of TCR beta chain sequences. In a later analysis, V and J genes were assigned by comparing TCR nucleotide sequences against IMGT/GENE-DB human TR gene sequences. The TCRdist pipeline was used in a later analysis to assign CDR3 sequences and most-parsimonious VDJ recombination scenarios. In a later analysis, every TCR beta chain was defined by the combination of its CDR3 amino acid sequence and its V-gene family, and reads without a unique V-gene family were dropped. To address suspected cross-contamination and a sequencing artifact, a later analysis removed around 590 highly shared, low-generation-probability nucleotide sequences. In a later analysis, a clonal expansion index was calculated for each public chain from normalized within-repertoire ranks of inferred template counts. Generation probabilities in a later analysis came from a VDJ recombination model fitted to out-of-frame rearrangements, and those results were checked against IGoR. A later analysis scored TCR-TCR, TCR-HLA and TCR-CMV co-occurrence with hypergeometric tests, applying a repertoire-size bias correction to TCR pairs. To estimate false discovery rates, a later analysis permuted the HLA or CMV assignments 20 times. In a later analysis, co-occurring TCRs were grouped using DBSCAN, with TCRdist sequence similarity added in when clustering inside HLA-allele-positive subsets. Repertoires with fewer than 30,000 or more than 120,000 public chains were left out of co-occurrence clustering, as were about 5 repertoires with anomalous nucleotide sharing. In TCRdb, the immuneACCESS table is reduced to in-frame sequences with V and J assigned. These tables do not hold every clone; where another copy was compared, an unresolved V gene accounts for under half, and the others remain unexplained. Clone size and V and J calls were adopted from that table, with D and trimming inferred from the DNA. The sample table records about 140,000 clones; roughly 79% of these occur just once. Of the sample, 1.5% to 2% is held by the ten largest clones.

For CDR1 and CDR2, the germline V gene lists SNHLY and FYNNEI. The CDR3 sequence holds 14 residues, the cysteine and phenylalanine included. The sequence is cut down to CDR3 DNA, 42 bases in frame from base 1. V is reduced by 0 bases and J by 2 bases, leaving a spacing of 7 bases between them. The sequence derives from a woman in her thirties or forties in good health and CMV-seronegative. Sequencing input: PBMCs. The chain uses TRBV2 and TRBJ1-2; the D segment cannot be called with confidence. The DNA sequence reads TGTGCCAGCAGTGAAGCGCGAACGAACTATGGCTACACCTTC. This encodes CASSEARTNYGYTF.